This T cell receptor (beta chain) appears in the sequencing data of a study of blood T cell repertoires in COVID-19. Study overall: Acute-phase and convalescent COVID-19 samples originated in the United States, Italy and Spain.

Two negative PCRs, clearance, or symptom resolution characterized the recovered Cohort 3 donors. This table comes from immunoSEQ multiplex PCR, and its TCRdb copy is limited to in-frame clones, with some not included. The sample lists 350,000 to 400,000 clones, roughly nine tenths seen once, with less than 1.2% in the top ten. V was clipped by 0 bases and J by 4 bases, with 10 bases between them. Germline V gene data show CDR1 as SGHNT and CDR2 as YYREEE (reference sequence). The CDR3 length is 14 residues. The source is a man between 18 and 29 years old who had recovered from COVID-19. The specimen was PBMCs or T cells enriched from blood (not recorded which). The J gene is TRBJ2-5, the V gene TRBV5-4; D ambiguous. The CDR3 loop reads CASSLVPDSETQYF. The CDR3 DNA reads TGTGCCAGCAGCTTGGTTCCAGACTCAGAGACCCAGTACTTC.